A single sample is the source of the 32 T cell receptor beta chains below, sequenced in a study of cytomegalovirus exposure and HLA in healthy donors. Primers for the PCR totalled 60 Vbeta and 13 Jbeta. Assay used: immunoSEQ multiplex PCR; TCRdb lists only in-frame clones, some missing. The table records 120,000 to 150,000 clones, 70% of them present only once. The specimen sequenced was PBMCs. Every receptor here comes from a woman under 40 in good health and CMV-seronegative.

The chain couples TRBV6-5 to TRBJ1-1; D remains unclear. The ends were cut back, 5 bases at V and 4 bases at J, with 14 bases in the middle. Germline V CDR1 and CDR2: MNHEY, SVGAGI. The CDR3 is 14 amino acids. This CDR3 reads CASSNQDTATEAFF. Here the CDR3 DNA reads TGTGCCAGCAGTAACCAAGACACCGCCACTGAAGCTTTCTTT.

The chain employs TRBV19 and TRBJ1-5; D unresolved. This CDR3 region has 15 residues. In germline, CDR1 is LNHDA, CDR2 SQIVND (reference sequence). Trimming removed 3 bases at V and 2 bases at J, with 11 bases between. The CDR3 protein is CASSMRVSGNQPQHF. The CDR3 DNA reads TGTGCCAGTAGTATGCGGGTATCGGGCAATCAGCCCCAGCATTTT.

Comments on this clone: Its ends do not fully match the called genes, so a read error is possible. V gene TRBV7-7 combines with J gene TRBJ2-3, with 10 bases matching TRBD2. The CDR3 is made up of 14 amino acids. Looked up from germline, CDR1 is SSHAT and CDR2 is FNYEAQ (reference sequence). The CDR3 DNA is TGTGCTAGCAAAGGACTAGCGGAGACAGATACGCAGTATTTT. Protein sequence: CASKGLAETDTQYF.

This chain links TRBV2 with TRBJ2-3; 7 nucleotides align to TRBD2. This CDR3 region has 14 residues. Germline CDR1 reads SNHLY; CDR2 reads FYNNEI. After removal of 6 bases from V and 4 bases from J, the junction contained 7 bases not matched to a gene. The CDR3, as DNA: TGTGCCAGCAGCGGGGGGACCTCCGCAGATACGCAGTATTTT. Translated: CASSGGTSADTQYF.

In this sample, this clone turned up once. V usage is TRBV11-1 and J usage is TRBJ2-7; TRBD1 matches at 7 bases. Germline CDR1 SGHAT, CDR2 FQDESV (reference sequence). The ends lost 4 bases at V and 0 bases at J; junction bases unmatched: 6. This CDR3 spans 15 amino acids. For the CDR3, the DNA is TGTGCCAGCAGCTCGGGACAGAGGCCCTCCTACGAGCAGTACTTC. Protein: CASSSGQRPSYEQYF. The full variable domain, its missing parts supplied by reference TRBV11-1 and TRBJ2-7, is EAEVAQSPRYKITEKSQAVAFWCDPISGHATLYWYRQILGQGPELLVQFQDESVVDDSQLPKDRFSAERLKGVDSTLKIQPAELGDSAMYLCASSSGQRPSYEQYFGPGTRLTVT.

The chain combines TRBV19 with TRBJ2-3; TRBD1 aligns across 9 bases. CDR1 LNHDA and CDR2 SQIVND come from the germline V gene (reference sequence). This CDR3 is 16 amino acids long. The V gene end was trimmed by 6 bases and the J gene end by 1 base; junction bases not matched to a gene: 8. As DNA, the CDR3 is TGTGCCAGTAGAAAAGCCGGGACAGGGCGCACAGATACGCAGTATTTT. It translates to CASRKAGTGRTDTQYF. The full variable domain, completed using reference TRBV19 and TRBJ2-3, is DGGITQSPKYLFRKEGQNVTLSCEQNLNHDAMYWYRQDPGQGLRLIYYSQIVNDFQKGDIAEGYSVSREKKESFPLTVTSAQKNPTAFYLCASRKAGTGRTDTQYFGPGTRLTVL.

Regarding this clone: This sample also contains other DNA sequences that code for the same CDR3. The chain employs TRBV5-1 and TRBJ2-3; D might be TRBD2 (5 bases). The germline V gene has CDR1 SGHRS and CDR2 YFSETQ. The CDR3 has 15 residues. Trimming left V 1 base short and J 0 bases short, with 9 bases between. The CDR3 region has the DNA TGCGCCAGCAGCTTGTCGGGAACTAGCACAGATACGCAGTATTTT. Translation gives CASSLSGTSTDTQYF. Full variable domain (rest looked up from reference TRBV5-1 and TRBJ2-3): KAGVTQTPRYLIKTRGQQVTLSCSPISGHRSVSWYQQTPGQGLQFLFEYFSETQRNKGNFPGRFSGRQFSNSRSEMNVSTLELGDSALYLCASSLSGTSTDTQYFGPGTRLTVL.

The V call is TRBV6-1, the J call TRBJ1-5, with D possibly matching TRBD1 (5 bases). Germline CDR1 reads MNHNS; CDR2 reads SASEGT. Trimming took off 4 bases at V and 8 bases at J, with 15 bases between the two ends. CDR3 length: 14 amino acids. The DNA for the CDR3 is TGTGCCAGCAGTGCCCGGGACTCCCTCGAGCCCCAGCATTTT. Translated, it gives CASSARDSLEPQHF.

This clone was seen a single time. V is TRBV19 and J is TRBJ2-1; D not certain. Germline CDR1 is LNHDA and CDR2 is SQIVND (reference sequence). Between the trimmed V and J ends, which lost 1 base and 4 bases, there was a span of 5 bases. This CDR3 is 13 amino acids long. CDR3 amino acids: CASSIAIYNEQFF. In DNA form, the CDR3 reads TGTGCCAGTAGTATAGCAATTTACAATGAGCAGTTCTTC.

DNA of the CDR3: TGTGCCAGCGGTCAGGGCTACGAGCAGTACGTC. It encodes CASGQGYEQYV. The rearrangement links TRBV7-8 to TRBJ2-7; weak D call: TRBD1 (5 bases). Germline CDR1 and CDR2: SGHVS and FQNEAQ. V was trimmed by 8 bases and J by 3 bases, leaving 8 bases between them. The CDR3 is 11 amino acids.

The sample holds a few counts of this clone. The chain combines TRBV10-3 with TRBJ2-1; 8 bases fit TRBD2. This CDR3 is 12 amino acids long. V dropped 4 bases and J dropped 13; count of bases not matched to a gene: 6. Per the germline V gene, CDR1 is ENHRY and CDR2 is SYGVKD. CDR3 loop: CAISGEAGEQFF. The CDR3 DNA reads as TGTGCCATCAGTGGGGAAGCGGGAGAACAGTTCTTC.

This chain joins TRBV25-1 and TRBJ1-1, with 10 positions matching TRBD1. CDR3 length: 15 amino acids. The V segment lost 6 bases and the J segment 3 bases; nucleotides outside the gene matches: 7. Looked up from germline, CDR1 is MGHDK and CDR2 is SYGVNS. The DNA for the CDR3 is TGTGCCAGCAGGACAGGGGGCGCCTCTCACACTGAAGCTTTCTTT. Translating gives CASRTGGASHTEAFF.

The rearrangement joins TRBV18 to TRBJ2-1, with D maybe TRBD2 (5 bases). This CDR3 region has 16 residues. From germline, CDR1 is KGHSH and CDR2 LQKENI. V was trimmed by 2 bases and J by 5 bases, leaving 16 bases between them. The CDR3 bases are TGTGCCAGCTCACCAAGAGGGTCCCGGCTGAACAATGAGCAGTTCTTC. Protein: CASSPRGSRLNNEQFF.

The V call is TRBV5-1, the J call TRBJ1-1; TRBD1 matches at 10 bases. J was trimmed by 4 bases and V by 0 bases; bases with no gene match: 0. The CDR3 loop spans 14 amino acids. Germline lookup yields CDR1 SGHRS and CDR2 YFSETQ. The CDR3 sequence is CASSLGTGGTEAFF. For the CDR3, the DNA is TGCGCCAGCAGCTTGGGGACAGGGGGCACTGAAGCTTTCTTT.

The chain combines TRBV6-1 with TRBJ2-1, with 7 bases aligning to TRBD2. The ends lost 2 bases at V and 4 bases at J; junction bases unmatched: 8. The germline V gene has CDR1 MNHNS and CDR2 SASEGT. CDR3 length equals 16 residues. Written as DNA, the CDR3 is TGTGCCAGCAGTGAAAGGTCTAGCGGAGCTTACAATGAGCAGTTCTTC. Its protein product is CASSERSSGAYNEQFF.

This clone occurred once. CDR3 nucleotide sequence: TGTGCCAGCAGGGGGGCGGCTGGGGCCAACGTCCTGACTTTC. Amino acid sequence: CASRGAAGANVLTF. This chain links TRBV6-5 with TRBJ2-6, with D possibly being TRBD1 (6 bases). This CDR3 region has 14 residues. CDR1 and CDR2 from the germline V gene are MNHEY and SVGAGI. The V end lost 6 bases, the J end lost 2 bases, and 8 bases lay between the germline ends.

This clone was seen only once. The chain combines TRBV25-1 with TRBJ2-1; 8 bases fit TRBD1. The CDR3 loop spans 16 amino acids. Germline CDR1 MGHDK, CDR2 SYGVNS. V shed 4 bases, J shed 5 bases, and the junction held 10 bases outside the gene matches. The CDR3 sequence: CASSALWDRRNNEQFF. CDR3 DNA sequence: TGTGCCAGCAGTGCCCTTTGGGACAGGAGGAACAATGAGCAGTTCTTC.

The chain carries TRBV6-5 and TRBJ1-2; D is perhaps TRBD1 (5 bases). Per germline, CDR1 MNHEY and CDR2 SVGAGI. This CDR3 is 16 amino acids long. With 4 bases removed from V and 2 bases from J, the gap between germline ends came to 17 bases. CDR3 nucleotides: TGTGCCAGCAGTTCCTGGAAACCGGACAAAAACTATGGCTACACCTTC. Amino acid sequence: CASSSWKPDKNYGYTF.

This chain joins TRBV7-2 and TRBJ1-2; 7 bases are shared with TRBD1. The CDR3 is made up of 18 amino acids. Losses at the gene ends were 2 bases for V and 0 bases for J; bases not matched to a gene: 12. Germline CDR1 reads SGHTA; CDR2 reads FQGNSA. CDR3 loop: CASSLSFWTGGSNYGYTF. CDR3 nucleotide sequence: TGTGCCAGCAGCTTAAGTTTCTGGACAGGAGGCTCTAACTATGGCTACACCTTC.

The chain is built from TRBV18 and TRBJ2-1; D gene unclear. Deletions cut 3 bases from V and 5 bases from J, with 8 bases between. Germline CDR1 and CDR2: KGHSH and LQKENI. This CDR3 region has 13 residues. CDR3 bases: TGTGCCAGCTCACCTTCTATTGACAATGAGCAGTTCTTC. Translating it yields CASSPSIDNEQFF. The complete variable domain, with remaining parts taken from reference TRBV18 and TRBJ2-1, reads NAGVMQNPRHLVRRRGQEARLRCSPMKGHSHVYWYRQLPEEGLKFMVYLQKENIIDESGMPKERFSAEFPKEGPSILRIQQVVRGDSAAYFCASSPSIDNEQFFGPGTRLTVL.

This clone was observed a few times. This chain connects TRBV6-5 to TRBJ2-7; D may be TRBD1 (6 bases). V lost 2 bases and J lost 4, with 18 bases in between. CDR1 and CDR2 (germline): MNHEY, SVGAGI. This CDR3 spans 16 amino acids. In DNA, the CDR3 is TGTGCCAGCAGTTACCAAGGGCAGGGACATTCTTACGAGCAGTACTTC. Translation: CASSYQGQGHSYEQYF.

The V and J genes are TRBV6-5 and TRBJ2-3; tentative D call: TRBD2 (5 bases). The CDR3 length is 16 residues. V was clipped by 2 bases and J by 7 bases, with 19 bases between them. CDR1 MNHEY and CDR2 SVGAGI come from the germline V gene. The CDR3 nucleotides are TGTGCCAGCAGTTACATGGCAACCACTCCGGGAAATACGCAGTATTTT. Its protein is CASSYMATTPGNTQYF.

Turning to this clone: The sample holds other DNA sequences that translate to the same CDR3. V is TRBV30 and J is TRBJ2-5, with 8 positions matching TRBD2. V lost 0 bases to trimming and J lost 7 bases; unmatched junction nucleotides: 7. CDR1 and CDR2 from the germline V gene are GTSNPN and SVGIG (reference sequence). This CDR3 spans 14 amino acids. CDR3 region: CAWSVGGGGSTQYF. The CDR3 DNA is TGTGCCTGGAGTGTCGGGGGGGGAGGTTCGACCCAGTACTTC.

The chain has TRBV10-3 and TRBJ2-1, with D uncertain. The CDR3 length is 13 residues. The germline CDR1 and CDR2 sequences are ENHRY and SYGVKD. Trimming shortened V by 6 bases and J by 4 bases, and 10 bases separated the two germline ends. The CDR3 DNA sequence: TGTGCCATCAGCAACGACTTTTACAATGAGCAGTTCTTC. Protein sequence: CAISNDFYNEQFF.

This chain connects TRBV4-2 to TRBJ1-2; the match to TRBD1 covers 9 bases. The CDR3 has 18 amino acids. V shed 0 bases, J shed 5 bases, and the junction held 13 bases outside the gene matches. Germline V gene sequence: CDR1 LGHNA, CDR2 YNFKEQ. CDR3 DNA: TGTGCCAGCAGCCAAGAGGTTCGGGACAGGGCTGGGAAGTATGGCTACACCTTC. Its translation is CASSQEVRDRAGKYGYTF.

The rearrangement joins TRBV19 to TRBJ1-5; D is undetermined. The CDR3 runs 12 residues. Germline-derived CDR1 and CDR2 are LNHDA and SQIVND (reference sequence). Trimming pared 5 bases from V and 5 bases from J, leaving 7 bases between. The CDR3 loop reads CASSRDDQPQHF. Written as DNA, the CDR3 is TGTGCCAGTAGTCGGGATGATCAGCCCCAGCATTTT. Using reference TRBV19 and TRBJ1-5 for the parts outside the CDR3, the full variable domain is DGGITQSPKYLFRKEGQNVTLSCEQNLNHDAMYWYRQDPGQGLRLIYYSQIVNDFQKGDIAEGYSVSREKKESFPLTVTSAQKNPTAFYLCASSRDDQPQHFGDGTRLSIL.

This chain links TRBV29-1 with TRBJ2-7; TRBD2 aligns across 7 bases. V shed 4 bases, J shed 2 bases, and the junction held 8 bases outside the gene matches. Per the germline V gene, CDR1 is SQVTM and CDR2 is ANQGSEA. This CDR3 comprises 14 residues. This chain's CDR3 is CSVGRASGTYEQYF. The CDR3 DNA reads as TGCAGCGTTGGTCGGGCTAGCGGTACCTACGAGCAGTACTTC.

The table lists this clone with a count of one. The chain uses TRBV5-1 and TRBJ1-1; weak D call: TRBD1 (6 bases). V lost 0 bases and J lost 1, with 13 bases in between. Germline CDR1 SGHRS, CDR2 YFSETQ. The CDR3 loop spans 16 amino acids. CDR3 loop: CASSLGTGLGNTEAFF. The CDR3 nucleotides read TGCGCCAGCAGCTTGGGTACAGGGCTAGGGAACACTGAAGCTTTCTTT.

The V gene is TRBV5-6, the J gene TRBJ2-3; the D is unclear. The CDR3 has 13 residues. The V gene lost 8 bases and the J gene lost 0 bases, with 10 bases spanning the gap. The germline CDR1 and CDR2 sequences are SGHDT and YYEEEE. The DNA for the CDR3 is TGTGCCAGTCTTATATATAGCACAGATACGCAGTATTTT. Protein product: CASLIYSTDTQYF.

The chain joins TRBV28 to TRBJ2-7, with D possibly TRBD2 on 5 matching bases. The length of the CDR3 is 11 residues. The V end was cut by 6 bases, the J end by 4 bases, with 7 bases between. Germline V lookup: CDR1 MDHEN, CDR2 SYDVKM. The CDR3 bases are TGTGCCAGCAGCCGAGGGTACGAGCAGTACGTC. Amino acids: CASSRGYEQYV.

Only one count was recorded for this clone. The chain is built from TRBV7-9 and TRBJ1-4; 7 nucleotides align to TRBD1. The CDR3 is 15 amino acids. The V gene end was trimmed by 5 bases and the J gene end by 4 bases; junction bases not matched to a gene: 7. Germline lookup yields CDR1 SEHNR and CDR2 FQNEAQ (reference sequence). In DNA, the CDR3 is TGTGCCAGCAGCATCGGGACAGACAATAATGAAAAACTGTTTTTT. The encoded protein is CASSIGTDNNEKLFF.

This rearrangement joins TRBV5-6 to TRBJ1-2, with 9 bases identical to TRBD1. This CDR3 region has 17 residues. V shed 5 bases, J shed 3 bases, and the junction held 14 bases outside the gene matches. Germline V gene sequence: CDR1 SGHDT, CDR2 YYEEEE. This chain's CDR3 is CASRSSTRTGEDYGYTF. The CDR3, as DNA: TGTGCCAGCAGATCTTCAACGCGGACAGGGGAAGACTATGGCTACACCTTC.